Shown below are 21 T cell receptor beta chains from a single sample sequenced in a study of PD-1 blockade in mismatch repair-deficient tumors. Repertoires were generated with immunoSEQ multiplex PCR, while TCRdb's copy carries only in-frame clones and drops some. The sample yields approximately 63,000 clones, more than 70% seen once. Here the sequenced sample was peripheral blood, taken 52 weeks after starting pembrolizumab. The receptors derive from an adult with mismatch repair-deficient cancer.

The sample holds one count of this clone. This chain uses TRBV4-3 with TRBJ1-2, with D unresolved. The CDR3 is 14 amino acids. Germline V gives CDR1 LGHNA, CDR2 YSLEER. Trimming pared 1 base from V and 6 bases from J, leaving 12 bases between. CDR3 loop: CASSQVSQSHGYTF. CDR3 sequence (DNA): TGCGCCAGCAGCCAAGTCAGCCAGAGCCATGGCTACACCTTC.

This chain uses TRBV18 with TRBJ2-7; D is unclear. The CDR3 spans 12 residues. Looked up from germline, CDR1 is KGHSH and CDR2 is LQKENI. Trimming removed 3 bases at V and 3 bases at J, with 6 bases between. The CDR3 nucleotides are TGTGCCAGCTCACCGGGTTACTACGAGCAGTACTTC. Protein: CASSPGYYEQYF.

V gene TRBV7-6 combines with J gene TRBJ1-5; no clear D. This CDR3 contains 16 residues. With 1 base removed from V and 0 bases from J, the gap between germline ends came to 10 bases. Germline assignment: CDR1 SGHVS and CDR2 FNYEAQ. This CDR3 reads CASSLEVAGSNQPQHF. CDR3 bases: TGTGCCAGCAGCTTAGAAGTCGCCGGTAGCAATCAGCCCCAGCATTTT.

The chain joins TRBV16 to TRBJ1-5, with a tentative D call TRBD1 (6 bases). The CDR3 contains 15 residues. V gave up 3 bases and J gave up 6 bases, with 15 bases separating them. Germline CDR1 and CDR2: KGHSY and FQNENV. This chain's CDR3 is CASSHRGGALQPQHF. CDR3 bases: TGTGCCAGCAGCCATAGGGGGGGGGCGCTTCAGCCCCAGCATTTT.

V gene TRBV2 combines with J gene TRBJ2-5; D is uncertain. The CDR3 consists of 15 residues. In germline, CDR1 is SNHLY, CDR2 FYNNEI. Trimming removed 6 bases from V and 0 bases from J, with 14 bases in between. CDR3 nucleotides: TGTGCCAGCAGCGATCCCCGACGGAACCAAGAGACCCAGTACTTC. This translates into CASSDPRRNQETQYF.

The chain employs TRBV6-5 and TRBJ1-1, with TRBD1 as a possible D gene (5 bases). V lost 0 bases and J 1 base, leaving 6 bases between the germline ends. The V gene's germline CDR1 is MNHEY and CDR2 SVGAGI. This CDR3 comprises 14 residues. The CDR3 DNA sequence: TGTGCCAGCAGTTACTCTCAGGGGAACACTGAAGCTTTCTTT. Its translation: CASSYSQGNTEAFF.

The genes are TRBV29-1 and TRBJ2-2; D call uncertain. V gave up 4 bases and J gave up 6 bases, with 15 bases separating them. In germline, CDR1 is SQVTM, CDR2 ANQGSEA. The CDR3 is 14 residues long. The CDR3: CSVVAGLSSGELFF. In nucleotides, the CDR3 is TGCAGCGTTGTGGCCGGTTTGTCCTCCGGGGAGCTGTTTTTT.

DNA of the CDR3: TGCGCCAGCAGTGAACAGGGTTCTAGCACAGATACGCAGTATTTT. It translates to CASSEQGSSTDTQYF. The chain joins TRBV10-2 to TRBJ2-3; TRBD1 might be the D (6 bases). Between the trimmed V and J ends, which lost 3 bases and 0 bases, there was a span of 10 bases. Looked up from germline, CDR1 is WSHSY and CDR2 is SAAADI. The CDR3 is 15 amino acids.

This chain connects TRBV19 to TRBJ2-2, with D unclear. CDR1 and CDR2 (germline): LNHDA, SQIVND (reference sequence). V lost 3 bases and J lost 0, with 5 bases in between. The CDR3 contains 14 residues. The CDR3 sequence: CASSMGSNTGELFF. CDR3 bases: TGTGCCAGTAGTATGGGGTCGAACACCGGGGAGCTGTTTTTT.

The rearrangement joins TRBV10-3 to TRBJ2-7; 13 bases map to TRBD2. CDR3 length: 17 residues. V lost 6 bases, J lost 3 bases, and 11 bases stayed unmatched. Germline V gene data show CDR1 as ENHRY and CDR2 as SYGVKD. CDR3 sequence (DNA): TGTGCCATCAGAAGGACTAGCGGGAGAGAGGGGATCTACGAGCAGTACTTC. Translating it yields CAIRRTSGREGIYEQYF.

The chain joins TRBV2 to TRBJ1-1; D uncertain. Germline-derived CDR1 and CDR2 are SNHLY and FYNNEI. Trimming removed 2 bases at V and 7 bases at J, with 5 bases between. This CDR3 spans 11 amino acids. The CDR3 sequence is CASSEKFEAFF. As DNA, the CDR3 is TGTGCCAGCAGTGAAAAGTTTGAAGCTTTCTTT.

The V gene is TRBV4-1, the J gene TRBJ2-1; 10 nucleotides agree with TRBD1. With V trimmed by 5 bases and J by 0 bases, 10 bases remained unmatched. The length of the CDR3 is 18 residues. The V gene's germline CDR1 is MGHRA and CDR2 YSYEKL. This CDR3 is CASSIRDRGGTSYNEQFF. Written as DNA, the CDR3 is TGCGCCAGCAGCATCCGGGACAGGGGAGGGACCTCCTACAATGAGCAGTTCTTC.

This chain links TRBV4-1 with TRBJ2-7; D gene uncertain. The length of the CDR3 is 15 residues. CDR1 and CDR2 from the germline V gene are MGHRA and YSYEKL. Trimming stripped 1 base from V and 7 bases from J, with 17 bases between. CDR3 nucleotides: TGCGCCAGCAGCCAAGGGATAGCTTCCACTTTGGAGCAGTACTTC. Its translation is CASSQGIASTLEQYF.

This clone was seen a single time. This rearrangement joins TRBV11-2 to TRBJ2-5; D could derive from TRBD1 or TRBD2 (5 bases each). Per germline, CDR1 SGHAT and CDR2 FQNNGV. The CDR3 is 14 amino acids. The V gene lost 5 bases and the J gene lost 1 base, with 11 bases spanning the gap. DNA for the CDR3: TGTGCCAGCAGCCCGGGGACGGTCCAAGAGACCCAGTACTTC. Translation: CASSPGTVQETQYF.

This clone was counted a single time. The J gene is TRBJ1-5, the V gene TRBV7-5. TRBV7-5 represents a pseudogene. This CDR3 is 17 amino acids long. The CDR3 sequence is CVRSPRGRPYSNQPQHF. CDR3 coding DNA: TGTGTCAGAAGCCCCCGTGGCAGACCCTATAGCAATCAGCCCCAGCATTTT.

The rearrangement joins TRBV18 to TRBJ1-1, with 9 bases identical to TRBD1. CDR3 length equals 15 residues. The trim removed 0 bases at V and 6 bases at J, leaving 5 bases unmatched. Germline V gene data show CDR1 as KGHSH and CDR2 as LQKENI. The CDR3 is CASSPPTGGVAEAFF. CDR3 bases: TGTGCCAGCTCACCACCGACAGGGGGTGTGGCTGAAGCTTTCTTT.

The chain couples TRBV7-2 to TRBJ2-3; 9 bases agree with TRBD2. CDR1 and CDR2 from the germline V gene are SGHTA and FQGNSA. V trimming: 5 bases; J trimming: 2 bases; junction bases outside the gene matches: 5. The CDR3 totals 15 residues. In nucleotides, the CDR3 is TGTGCCAGCAGCCCGACTAGCGGCTACACAGATACGCAGTATTTT. Residues: CASSPTSGYTDTQYF.

This chain links TRBV9 with TRBJ2-7; the D call may be TRBD1 or TRBD2 (5 bases each). Germline V gene sequence: CDR1 SGDLS, CDR2 YYNGEE. V shed 4 bases and J shed 2 bases, with 13 bases lying between them. The CDR3 has 14 residues. CDR3 sequence (DNA): TGTGCCAGCAGCCCCTCGGGACCGGCCTACGAGCAGTACTTC. Translating it yields CASSPSGPAYEQYF.

This clone was counted a single time. The J gene is TRBJ2-3, the V gene TRBV4-3; D call uncertain. The CDR3 spans 16 residues. Germline values: CDR1 LGHNA, CDR2 YSLEER. V was clipped by 1 base and J by 6 bases, with 17 bases between them. CDR3 in DNA: TGCGCCAGCAGCCAAGCATCCACGGACCATGGGGATACGCAGTATTTT. It codes for CASSQASTDHGDTQYF.

V gene TRBV4-1 combines with J gene TRBJ2-5; 8 bases line up with TRBD2. The J call may be in error: the DNA end matches TRBJ2-7 better. The CDR3 totals 15 residues. The germline V gene encodes CDR1 MGHRA and CDR2 YSYEKL. For the CDR3, the DNA is TGCGCCAGCAGCCAAATAGCGGGATACACCTACGAGCAGTACTTC. It encodes CASSQIAGYTYEQYF.

This chain uses TRBV14 with TRBJ2-1; 13 nucleotides line up with TRBD2. V dropped 4 bases and J dropped 9; count of bases not matched to a gene: 3. Germline CDR1 SGHDN, CDR2 FVKESK. The CDR3 has 14 residues. In DNA, the CDR3 is TGTGCCAGCAGCCGAGGACTAGCGGGAGTTGAGCAGTTCTTC. Amino acids: CASSRGLAGVEQFF.